This T cell receptor beta chain originates from a study of cytomegalovirus exposure and HLA in healthy donors. A multiplex PCR was run with 60 Vbeta primers and 13 Jbeta primers. Clones were read by immunoSEQ multiplex PCR, and TCRdb kept only the in-frame ones, dropping some. The sample holds some 180,000 clones, about 9% seen once. The CDR3 spans 16 residues. Per germline, CDR1 KGHSH and CDR2 LQKENI. V lost 5 bases to trimming and J lost 4 bases, with 18 bases between them. This clone was picked up a small number of times. The antigen remains undetermined. The study, taken as a whole, reports: Rarity held for most TCR sequences, but there were some public TCRs that occurred in many donors.

The clonotype was recovered from a woman aged 25 to 39 in good health and CMV-seropositive. The sequenced material came from PBMCs. This chain uses TRBV18 with TRBJ2-1; possibly TRBD2 for D (6 bases). CDR3 nucleotide sequence: TGTGCCAGCTCAACAACCGGGACTGTCGTATACAATGAGCAGTTCTTC. Its translation: CASSTTGTVVYNEQFF.